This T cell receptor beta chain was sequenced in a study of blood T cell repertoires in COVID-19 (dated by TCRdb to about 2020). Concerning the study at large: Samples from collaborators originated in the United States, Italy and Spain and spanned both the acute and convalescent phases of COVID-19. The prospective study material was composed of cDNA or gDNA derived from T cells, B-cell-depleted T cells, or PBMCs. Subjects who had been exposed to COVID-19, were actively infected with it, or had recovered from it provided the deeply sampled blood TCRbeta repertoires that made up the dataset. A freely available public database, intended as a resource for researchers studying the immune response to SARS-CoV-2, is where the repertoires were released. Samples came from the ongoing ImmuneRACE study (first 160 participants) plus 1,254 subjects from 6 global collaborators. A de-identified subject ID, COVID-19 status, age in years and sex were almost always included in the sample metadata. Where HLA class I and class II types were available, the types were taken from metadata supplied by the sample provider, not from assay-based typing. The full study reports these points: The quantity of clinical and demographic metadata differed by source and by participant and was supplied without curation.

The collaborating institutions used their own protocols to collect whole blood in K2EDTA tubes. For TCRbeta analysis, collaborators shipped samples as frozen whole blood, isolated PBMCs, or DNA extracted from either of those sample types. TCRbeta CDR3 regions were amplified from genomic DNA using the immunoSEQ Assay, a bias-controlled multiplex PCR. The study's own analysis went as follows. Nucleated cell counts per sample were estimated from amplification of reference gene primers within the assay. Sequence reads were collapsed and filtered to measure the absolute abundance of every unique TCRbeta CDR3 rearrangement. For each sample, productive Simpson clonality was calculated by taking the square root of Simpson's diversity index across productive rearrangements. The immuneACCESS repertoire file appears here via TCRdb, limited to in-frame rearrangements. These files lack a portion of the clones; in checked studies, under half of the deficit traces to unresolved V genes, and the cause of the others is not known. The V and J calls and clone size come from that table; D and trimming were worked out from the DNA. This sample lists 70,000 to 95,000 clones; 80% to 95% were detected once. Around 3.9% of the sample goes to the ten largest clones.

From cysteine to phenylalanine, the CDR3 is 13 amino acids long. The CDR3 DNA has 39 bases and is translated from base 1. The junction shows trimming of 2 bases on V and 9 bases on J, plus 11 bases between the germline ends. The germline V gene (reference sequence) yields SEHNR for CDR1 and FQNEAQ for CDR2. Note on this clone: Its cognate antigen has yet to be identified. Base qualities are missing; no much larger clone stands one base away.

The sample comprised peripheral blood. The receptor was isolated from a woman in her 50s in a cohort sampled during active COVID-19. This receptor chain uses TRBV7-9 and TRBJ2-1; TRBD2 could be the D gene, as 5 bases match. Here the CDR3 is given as CASSLTPGIEQFF. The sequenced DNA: TGTGCCAGCAGCTTAACCCCCGGGATTGAGCAGTTCTTC. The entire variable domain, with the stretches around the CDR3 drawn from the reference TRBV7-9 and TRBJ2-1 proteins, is DTGVSQNPRHKITKRGQNVTFRCDPISEHNRLYWYRQTLGQGPEFLTYFQNEAQLEKSRLLSDRFSAERPKGSFSTLEIQRTEQGDSAMYLCASSLTPGIEQFFGPGTRLTVL.